The 7 T cell receptor beta chains below were found in one sample sequenced in a study of T cells in Graves' hyperthyroidism and ophthalmopathy. TCR beta CDR3 region amplification was performed from RNA transcripts. HTBI primers were used for first-round RT-PCR of the TCR CDR3. TCRdb passed the multiplex PCR reads through MiXCR, listing each CDR3 protein once. The data contain around 720,000 distinct CDR3 sequences, 30% to 40% of them seen just once; the ten biggest clones take up less than 35%. Source material: blood. The receptors here all came from a woman in her forties with Graves' hyperthyroidism.

This clonotype appeared many times. The chain couples TRBV2 to TRBJ2-2, with D uncertain. V dropped 5 bases and J dropped 5 bases, with 6 bases sitting between them. The CDR3 has 12 amino acids. Germline CDR1 and CDR2: SNHLY and FYNNEI. CDR3 in amino acids: CASSRRTGELFF. The CDR3 DNA is TGTGCCAGCAGTCGAAGAACCGGGGAGCTGTTTTTT. Drawing the rest from reference TRBV2 and TRBJ2-2, the complete variable domain is EPEVTQTPSHQVTQMGQEVILRCVPISNHLYFYWYRQILGQKVEFLVSFYNNEISEKSEIFDDQFSVERPDGSNFTLKIRSTKLEDSAMYFCASSRRTGELFFGEGSRLTVL.

CDR3 DNA sequence: TGTGCCAGCAGTTACGGTGACAGGGGAAAGCTGCCCCAGCATTTT. Its protein product is CASSYGDRGKLPQHF. The chain links TRBV6-5 to TRBJ1-5; TRBD1 agrees at 8 bases. Germline trimming cut 2 bases from V and 9 bases from J; bases unmatched to any gene: 9. There are 15 residues in the CDR3. Germline CDR1 is MNHEY and CDR2 is SVGAGI.

CDR3 DNA: TGTGCCAGCAGCCAAGATCCAAGCAGGGGTTACGAGCAGTACTTC. Encoded protein: CASSQDPSRGYEQYF. The chain has TRBV3-1 and TRBJ2-7; a possible D gene is TRBD1 (6 bases). V lost 0 bases and J 4 bases, leaving 13 bases between the germline ends. The CDR3 runs 15 residues. Germline V lookup: CDR1 LGHDT, CDR2 YNNKEL (reference sequence).

The sample holds many counts of this clonotype. The chain uses TRBV5-5 and TRBJ1-1; D is possibly TRBD1 (5 bases). The germline gives CDR1 SGHKS, CDR2 YYEKEE (reference sequence). The CDR3 extends over 15 amino acids. Trimming left V 0 bases short and J 5 bases short, with 14 bases between. The CDR3 region is CASSLAGGKGTEAFF. CDR3 nucleotide sequence: TGTGCCAGCAGCTTGGCAGGAGGGAAGGGGACTGAAGCTTTCTTT.

The chain uses TRBV7-9 and TRBJ1-4; 12 bases match TRBD1. J was trimmed by 12 bases and V by 4 bases; bases with no gene match: 6. The V gene's germline CDR1 is SEHNR and CDR2 FQNEAQ (reference sequence). The CDR3 is made up of 14 amino acids. This CDR3 reads CASSYRGQGAELFF. The CDR3 nucleotides read TGTGCCAGCAGCTACCGGGGACAGGGGGCAGAACTGTTTTTT.

The chain combines TRBV20-1 with TRBJ2-2, with D uncertain. The CDR3 is made up of 13 amino acids. The V gene's germline CDR1 is DFQATT and CDR2 SNEGSKA (reference sequence). Trimming took 3 bases from V and 4 from J, leaving 9 bases between them. CDR3 sequence: CSARRSGTGELFF. The CDR3 bases are TGCAGTGCTAGGAGATCGGGCACCGGGGAGCTGTTTTTT.

This clonotype showed up many times. In nucleotides, the CDR3 is TGTGCCAGCAGGTCGTTACAGGGAGGGTTAACCCTCCACTTT. Translation: CASRSLQGGLTLHF. This chain uses TRBV7-9 with TRBJ1-6; D possibly corresponds to TRBD1 (6 bases). In germline, CDR1 is SEHNR, CDR2 FQNEAQ (reference sequence). The CDR3 has 14 residues. Trimming removed 6 bases at V and 14 bases at J, with 20 bases between.